This is a list of T cell receptor beta chains from one sample in a study of persistence of HIV-infected CD4 T cells. TCRdb's table, derived via immunoSEQ multiplex PCR, lists solely in-frame clones and lacks some. Counted here are about 45,000 clones, roughly nine tenths occurring once; the ten biggest clones make up roughly 0.44%. Their cognate antigens are unknown. Here the sequenced sample was CD4+ T cells sorted from PBMCs after approximately 19-hour stimulation, taken from a patient who received antiretroviral therapy. These receptor sequences come from an adult woman with HIV who was CMV-seropositive. CDR3s include the opening cysteine and the closing phenylalanine or tryptophan. The order of the fields is V gene, J gene, CDR3 protein.

v_gene: TRBV7-9
j_gene: TRBJ2-5
CDR3aa: CASSLVTGKETQYF

v_gene: TRBV4-1
j_gene: TRBJ2-3
CDR3aa: CASSYRDQGADTQYF

v_gene: TRBV19
j_gene: TRBJ2-5
CDR3aa: CASKGQGGQETQYF

v_gene: TRBV5-5
j_gene: TRBJ1-2
CDR3aa: CASSPDGNYGYTF

v_gene: TRBV10-2
j_gene: TRBJ1-1
CDR3aa: CASKGQMNTEAFF

v_gene: TRBV6-1
j_gene: TRBJ1-1
CDR3aa: CASSEEGGWMRVKAFF

v_gene: TRBV7-8
j_gene: TRBJ2-1
CDR3aa: CASSFLVGQTLSYNEQFF

v_gene: TRBV27
j_gene: TRBJ2-3
CDR3aa: CASSSLTSGGADTQYF

v_gene: TRBV5-5
j_gene: TRBJ1-4
CDR3aa: CASSPVAGEKLFF

v_gene: TRBV6-5
j_gene: TRBJ1-1
CDR3aa: CASSPQDIRNTEAFF

v_gene: TRBV19
j_gene: TRBJ2-2
CDR3aa: CASTGTGYTGELFF

v_gene: TRBV7-6
j_gene: TRBJ1-4
CDR3aa: CASSLESDNEKLFF

v_gene: TRBV6-4
j_gene: TRBJ1-6
CDR3aa: CASSATGGEGSPLHF

v_gene: TRBV24-1
j_gene: TRBJ2-3
CDR3aa: CATSDTGGTDTQYF

v_gene: TRBV9
j_gene: TRBJ1-2
CDR3aa: CASSVVEGIGYTF

v_gene: TRBV5-5
j_gene: TRBJ2-3
CDR3aa: CASSLMGQGSDTQYF

v_gene: TRBV30
j_gene: TRBJ2-6
CDR3aa: CAWSVGQGEANVLTF

v_gene: TRBV19
j_gene: TRBJ1-2
CDR3aa: CASSPTRQGRNYGYTF

v_gene: TRBV28
j_gene: TRBJ1-1
CDR3aa: CASSGQGGTEAFF

v_gene: TRBV9
j_gene: TRBJ2-1
CDR3aa: CASSAGLPSHNEQFF

v_gene: TRBV5-1
j_gene: TRBJ1-5
CDR3aa: CASSLRGQGQPQHF

v_gene: TRBV5-1
j_gene: TRBJ1-1
CDR3aa: CASSPRGPTEAFF

v_gene: TRBV14
j_gene: TRBJ1-4
CDR3aa: CASSQGWDRGNEKLFF

v_gene: TRBV2
j_gene: TRBJ1-5
CDR3aa: CASSLDGNNQPQHF

v_gene: TRBV10-2
j_gene: TRBJ1-1
CDR3aa: CASSGPRGETLMNTEAFF

v_gene: TRBV28
j_gene: TRBJ1-1
CDR3aa: CASSPEGGSEAFF

v_gene: TRBV6-5
j_gene: TRBJ1-3
CDR3aa: CASSYSPGGPGNTIYF

v_gene: TRBV6-5
j_gene: TRBJ1-6
CDR3aa: CASNGQGAKFSPLHF

v_gene: TRBV6-5
j_gene: TRBJ1-2
CDR3aa: CASRQGASGYTF

v_gene: TRBV6-6
j_gene: TRBJ2-5
CDR3aa: CASSYEGHHQETQYF

v_gene: TRBV19
j_gene: TRBJ2-7
CDR3aa: CASSLPIGQAQYEQYF

v_gene: TRBV9
j_gene: TRBJ1-2
CDR3aa: CASSVDAGGYYGYTF

v_gene: TRBV12-3/TRBV12-4
j_gene: TRBJ1-1
CDR3aa: CASRPRRGTEAFF

v_gene: TRBV3-1/TRBV3-2
j_gene: TRBJ1-2
CDR3aa: CASSPGRGVTYGYTF